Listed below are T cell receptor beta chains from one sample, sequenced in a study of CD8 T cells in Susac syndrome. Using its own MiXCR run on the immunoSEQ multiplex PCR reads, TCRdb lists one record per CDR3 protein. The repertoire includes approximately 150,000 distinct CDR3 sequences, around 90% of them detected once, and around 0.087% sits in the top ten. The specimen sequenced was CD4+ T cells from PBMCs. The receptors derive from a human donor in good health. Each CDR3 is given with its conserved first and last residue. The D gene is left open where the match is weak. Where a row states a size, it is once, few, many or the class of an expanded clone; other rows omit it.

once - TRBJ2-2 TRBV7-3 TGTGCCAGCAGCCCCGGTTTAGCAGGCACCGGGGAGCTGTTTTTT CASSPGLAGTGELFF
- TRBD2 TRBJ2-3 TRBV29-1 TGCAGCGTTAACCCGGGACTAGCGGGAGTCACAGATACGCAGTATTTT CSVNPGLAGVTDTQYF
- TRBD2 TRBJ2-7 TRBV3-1 TGTGCCAGCAGCCCGGGACTAGCTGCGCCCTACGAGCAGTACTTC CASSPGLAAPYEQYF
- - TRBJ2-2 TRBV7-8 TGTGCCAGCAGCCCGACGTATAACACCGGGGAGCTGTTTTTT CASSPTYNTGELFF
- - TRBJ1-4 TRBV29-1 TGCAGCGTCTCAAAGGGGAAGAGAACTGAAAAACTGTTTTTT CSVSKGKRTEKLFF
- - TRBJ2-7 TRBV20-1 TGCAGTGCTAGAGATCCCAGGTCCTACGAGCAGTACTTC CSARDPRSYEQYF
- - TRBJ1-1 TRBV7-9 TGTGCCAGCAGCTTCGGGTACACTGAAGCTTTCTTT CASSFGYTEAFF
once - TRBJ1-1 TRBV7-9 TGTGCCAGCAGCTTAGAGCGGGGTCCAGCTTTCTTT CASSLERGPAFF
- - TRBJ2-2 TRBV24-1 TGTGCCACCGGGTCAGGGATAAACGCCGGGGAGCTGTTTTTT CATGSGINAGELFF
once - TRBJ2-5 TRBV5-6 TGTGCCAGCAGCTTGGTCAGCCCCGGGGGAGAGACCCAGTACTTC CASSLVSPGGETQYF
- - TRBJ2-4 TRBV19 TGTGCCAGTAGTATACAGGTGGCTTCTGGAGCCAAAAACATTCAGTACTTC CASSIQVASGAKNIQYF
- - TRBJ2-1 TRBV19 TGTGCCAGTAGTAGGACACTGAGCTCCTACAATGAGCAGTTCTTC CASSRTLSSYNEQFF
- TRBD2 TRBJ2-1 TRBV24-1 TGTGCCACCAGTGATGGACTAGCGGGAGTCAGTGAGCAGTTCTTC CATSDGLAGVSEQFF
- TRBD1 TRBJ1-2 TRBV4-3 TGCGCCAGCAGCGAAGACTGGACAGGGGCTGATGGCTACACCTTC CASSEDWTGADGYTF